This TCR beta chain was recovered during a study of blood T cell repertoires in COVID-19. From germline, CDR1 is SEHNR and CDR2 FQNEAQ (reference sequence). The germline V and J ends were trimmed by 5 bases and 4 bases, with 11 bases remaining between them. The CDR3 is 13 residues long. Profiled with immunoSEQ multiplex PCR; TCRdb holds only in-frame clones, not every one. The table includes over 200,000 clones, 65% to 90% detected once. Sequenced input: peripheral blood. This clonotype originated in a human donor in a cohort sampled during active COVID-19. The chain has TRBV7-9 and TRBJ1-2; D ambiguous. The CDR3 reads CASSHSGSYGYTF. CDR3 bases: TGTGCCAGCAGCCATTCTGGGAGCTATGGCTACACCTTC.